This T cell receptor beta chain stems from a study of T cell repertoires in cytomegalovirus infection. MiXCR, run by TCRdb on the reads, gives a single entry per CDR3 protein. Of about 770,000 distinct CDR3 sequences listed, roughly 29% are singletons. This clonotype was found a few times. Its antigen remains unidentified. Germline V gene sequence: CDR1 MRHNA, CDR2 SNTAGT. The V gene lost 2 bases and the J gene lost 6 bases, with 7 bases spanning the gap. This CDR3 spans 13 amino acids. J is TRBJ2-2 and V is TRBV6-4; D gene uncertain. This sample comprised cultured CD8+ T cells from PBMCs, obtained from culture after CMV antigen stimulation. This clonotype was sampled from a human donor in good health (CMV status not recorded). Some clones in this sample may be carry-over from other donors' samples. The CDR3 DNA is TGTGCCAGCAGTGACAGGGCTCCCGGGGAGCTGTTTTTT. It yields the protein CASSDRAPGELFF.